The TCR beta chain described here comes from a study of blood T cells in healthy people across ages. Overall study context: About one barcoded beta molecule per two T cells was the capture yield of template switching.

About this clonotype itself: What it binds is not known.

Findings of the study overall: Total diversity from one million sequenced T cells was likely underestimated. Compared with aged donors, long-lived donors showed fewer expanded clones, suggesting selection.

CDR1 and CDR2 (germline): SNHLY, FYNNEI. V was pared by 6 bases and J by 0 bases, with 8 bases between. The CDR3 length is 13 residues. A second PCR, run for roughly 7 to 12 cycles, used a sample-barcoded 5' primer plus a J-beta primer mix. Each cDNA molecule, via a template-switch adaptor with 12 random nucleotides, was tagged. TCRdb used MiXCR to reprocess the 5' RACE reads, holding one entry per CDR3 protein. This sample has some 860,000 distinct CDR3 sequences, with approximately 53% found just once. The genes are TRBV2 and TRBJ1-2; no clear D. Sequencing input: blood. This clonotype originated in a man aged 40-50 years in good health. CDR3 DNA sequence: TGTGCCAGCAGCCTACAGACTAACTATGGCTACACCTTC. Amino acid sequence: CASSLQTNYGYTF.